This TCR beta chain was recovered during a study of CD8+ T cells in alopecia areata. As for the study in general: Tofacitinib ran for 6 to 18 months before 6 months off drug.

It was cDNA, reverse transcribed from extracted RNA, that served as the sequencing template. Repertoires were generated with immunoSEQ multiplex PCR, while TCRdb's copy carries only in-frame clones and drops some. Among approximately 280,000 clones listed, roughly 60% were seen once. The CDR3 extends over 16 amino acids. Trimming at V came to 3 bases and at J to 5 bases, leaving 13 bases not matched to a gene. Germline CDR1 is GTSNPN and CDR2 is SVGIG (reference sequence). Sample treatment: oral pan-JAK inhibitor, 5-10 mg twice daily. Sequencing used CD4+ T cells sorted from blood, obtained at week 24, from a patient treated with tofacitinib. The sequence derives from a human donor with alopecia areata. V and J are TRBV30 and TRBJ1-5, with 7 bases lining up with TRBD1. The CDR3 protein is CAWSASLDRSYQPQHF. The CDR3 nucleotides read TGTGCCTGGAGCGCCTCCTTGGACAGGTCTTATCAGCCCCAGCATTTT.